Presented here are 4 T cell receptor beta chains from one specimen sequenced in a study of T cell changes during pregnancy in multiple sclerosis (dated by TCRdb to about 2019). Library creation used the immunoSEQ multiplex PCR assay. TCRdb's version of the immuneACCESS table is confined to in-frame rearrangements and falls short of the full clone set. An unresolved V gene accounts for under half of the shortfall where checked; the remainder is of unknown origin. The sample yields over 70,000 clones; under 95% were counted once. The top ten clones comprise roughly 1.9% of the sample. This material consisted of peripheral blood, taken in the first trimester of pregnancy. The receptors shown here come from a female donor in good health, enrolled as a control in a pregnancy study.

V is TRBV28 and J is TRBJ1-5, with D perhaps matching TRBD1 (6 bases). This CDR3 spans 16 amino acids. V lost 6 bases to trimming and J lost 2 bases, with 17 bases between them. Germline CDR1 reads MDHEN; CDR2 reads SYDVKM. CDR3 protein: CASSSLTGSGNQPQHF. The DNA for the CDR3 is TGTGCCAGCAGCTCACTGACAGGATCTGGCAATCAGCCCCAGCATTTT.

The chain has TRBV7-2 and TRBJ1-1; the match to TRBD1 covers 7 bases. Germline lookup yields CDR1 SGHTA and CDR2 FQGNSA. The CDR3 is made up of 16 amino acids. Unmatched junction bases numbered 4, after V lost 0 bases and J lost 0 bases. CDR3 residues: CASSLATGTVNTEAFF. CDR3 DNA sequence: TGTGCCAGCAGCTTAGCAACCGGGACAGTGAACACTGAAGCTTTCTTT.

This chain uses TRBV6-5 with TRBJ2-7; possible D gene TRBD1, 6 bases. CDR3 length: 14 residues. V was clipped by 2 bases and J by 0 bases, with 8 bases between them. Germline assignment: CDR1 MNHEY and CDR2 SVGAGI. CDR3 protein: CASSYNRDSYEQYF. In DNA form, the CDR3 reads TGTGCCAGCAGTTACAACAGGGACTCCTACGAGCAGTACTTC.

CDR3: CASSDAGTGPWMNTEAFF. CDR3 DNA: TGTGCCAGCAGTGATGCCGGGACAGGGCCCTGGATGAACACTGAAGCTTTCTTT. The chain combines TRBV5-6 with TRBJ1-1; 9 nucleotides align to TRBD1. The CDR3 consists of 18 residues. The germline V gene has CDR1 SGHDT and CDR2 YYEEEE. The V gene end was trimmed by 5 bases and the J gene end by 0 bases; junction bases not matched to a gene: 14.